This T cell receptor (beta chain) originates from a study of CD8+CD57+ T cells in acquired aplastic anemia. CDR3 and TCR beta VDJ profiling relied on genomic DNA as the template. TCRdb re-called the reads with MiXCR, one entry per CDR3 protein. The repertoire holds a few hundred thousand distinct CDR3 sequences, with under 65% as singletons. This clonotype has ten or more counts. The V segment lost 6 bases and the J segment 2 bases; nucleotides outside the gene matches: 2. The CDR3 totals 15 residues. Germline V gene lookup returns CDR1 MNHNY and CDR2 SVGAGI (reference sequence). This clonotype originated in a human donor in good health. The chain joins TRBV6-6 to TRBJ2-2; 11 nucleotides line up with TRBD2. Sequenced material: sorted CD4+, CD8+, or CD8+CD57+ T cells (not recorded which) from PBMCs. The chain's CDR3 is CASSGTSGNTGELFF. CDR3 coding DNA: TGTGCCAGCAGCGGGACTAGCGGAAACACCGGGGAGCTGTTTTTT.